Listed here is a single TCR beta chain. The target antigen is unknown. TCRdb keeps only in-frame clones here, not all; method: immunoSEQ multiplex PCR. This table holds about 50,000 clones, over 60% found once. The sample belongs to a study of PD-1 blockade in classical Hodgkin lymphoma. Study-wide background: Nivolumab was given intravenously to patients at 3 mg/kg every 2 weeks. Study-level results: At baseline, newly diagnosed patients reportedly showed less TCR diversity than healthy donors.

The patients all showed relapse after autologous stem cell transplantation, while their brentuximab vedotin exposure varied. Patients reached a best response of complete response, partial response or progressive disease. V was cut by 0 bases and J by 3 bases, with 11 bases left in between. The CDR3 runs 15 residues. CDR1 and CDR2 (germline): PRHDT, FYEKMQ (reference sequence). This rearrangement joins TRBV13 to TRBJ2-5; D is ambiguous. This clonotype was obtained from a human donor with classical Hodgkin lymphoma. The sample here was peripheral blood mononuclear cells (PBMCs), taken before the second cycle of nivolumab. The CDR3 DNA reads TGTGCCAGCAGCTTAGGGGGGAAGAGCGAAGAGACCCAGTACTTC. It yields the protein CASSLGGKSEETQYF.